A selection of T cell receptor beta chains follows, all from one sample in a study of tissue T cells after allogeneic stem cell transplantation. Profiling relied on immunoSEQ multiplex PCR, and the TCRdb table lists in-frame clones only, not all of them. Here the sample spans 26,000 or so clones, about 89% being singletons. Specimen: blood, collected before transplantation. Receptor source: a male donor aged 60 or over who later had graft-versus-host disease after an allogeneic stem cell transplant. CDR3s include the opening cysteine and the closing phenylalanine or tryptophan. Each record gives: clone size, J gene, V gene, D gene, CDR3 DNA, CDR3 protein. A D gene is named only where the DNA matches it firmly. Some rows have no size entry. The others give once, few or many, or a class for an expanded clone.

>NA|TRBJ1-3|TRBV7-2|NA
TGTGCCAGCAGCTTAAGGCAAGCCTCTGGAAACACCATATATTTT
CASSLRQASGNTIYF
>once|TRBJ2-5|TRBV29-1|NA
TGCAGCGTCGAATCCCGGGGGATGTGGTACTTC
CSVESRGMWYF
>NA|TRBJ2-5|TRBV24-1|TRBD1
TGTGCCACCAGTGATGGGTCGGGACAGGGGGCTTGGGAGACCCAGTACTTC
CATSDGSGQGAWETQYF
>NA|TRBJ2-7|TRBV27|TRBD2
TGTGCCAGCAGTATGACTAGCGGGGTAGCCTACGAGCAGTACTTC
CASSMTSGVAYEQYF
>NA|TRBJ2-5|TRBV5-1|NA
TGCGCCAGCAGCTCAAACCCACAGCGACGGGAGACCCAGTACTTC
CASSSNPQRRETQYF
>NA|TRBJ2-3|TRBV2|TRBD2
TGTGCCAGCAGCCTAACTAGCGGGGCAGATACGCAGTATTTT
CASSLTSGADTQYF
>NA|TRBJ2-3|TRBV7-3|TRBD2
TGTGCCAGCAGCAAACTAGCGGGAGGGCTCGGCACAGATACGCAGTATTTT
CASSKLAGGLGTDTQYF
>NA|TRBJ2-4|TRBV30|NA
TGTGCCTGGAGTGATAGATTAGCCAAAAACATTCAGTACTTC
CAWSDRLAKNIQYF
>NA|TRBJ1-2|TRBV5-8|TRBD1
TGTGCCAGCAGCTCAACAGGGGGCGGGAGGTATGGCTACACCTTC
CASSSTGGGRYGYTF
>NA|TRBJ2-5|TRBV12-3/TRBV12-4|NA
TGTGCCAGCAGCCGCAACAGGGAGACCCAGTACTTC
CASSRNRETQYF